The 18 T cell receptor beta chains below all came from one sample that was sequenced in a study of blood T cell repertoires in COVID-19. Method: immunoSEQ multiplex PCR; TCRdb's copy keeps in-frame clones and lacks some. The data show about 100,000 clones, with 70% to 80% seen just once and 9% to 14% held by the top ten. Material for sequencing was peripheral blood. All receptors come from a woman in her seventies with acute or convalescent COVID-19.

V is TRBV6-4 and J is TRBJ1-4; D uncertain. The CDR3 length is 14 residues. Between the trimmed V and J ends, which lost 5 bases and 8 bases, there was a span of 15 bases. Germline V gives CDR1 MRHNA, CDR2 SNTAGT. In DNA, the CDR3 is TGTGCCAGCAGTCCGACGGGAAGAGGAGAAAAACTGTTTTTT. Translated, it gives CASSPTGRGEKLFF.

This clone was counted a single time. This sequence joins TRBV7-8 and TRBJ2-7; 7 nucleotides align to TRBD2. CDR1 is SGHVS, CDR2 FQNEAQ, per germline. The CDR3 runs 16 residues. V lost 1 base, J lost 2 bases, and 8 bases stayed unmatched. The CDR3 reads CASSLEPGGGAYEQYV. CDR3 bases: TGTGCCAGCAGCTTAGAACCCGGCGGGGGAGCCTACGAGCAGTACGTC.

V gene TRBV6-1 combines with J gene TRBJ2-2, with 7 nucleotides matching TRBD1. J was trimmed by 3 bases and V by 5 bases; bases with no gene match: 3. The CDR3 has 14 amino acids. Germline CDR1 reads MNHNS; CDR2 reads SASEGT. CDR3 loop: CASSYQGDTGELFF. The CDR3 DNA is TGTGCCAGCAGTTATCAGGGGGACACCGGGGAGCTGTTTTTT.

The chain employs TRBV7-2 and TRBJ2-1; D is ambiguous. Trimming left V 3 bases short and J 3 bases short, with 12 bases between. The length of the CDR3 is 15 residues. Germline CDR1 SGHTA, CDR2 FQGNSA. Here the CDR3 reads CASSLSGAYYNEQFF. CDR3 sequence (DNA): TGTGCCAGCAGCTTGTCCGGTGCCTACTACAATGAGCAGTTCTTC.

The rearrangement links TRBV4-3 to TRBJ1-1, with 10 bases fitting TRBD1. Trimming cost V 6 bases and J 4 bases; bases outside gene matches: 5. Germline CDR1 LGHNA, CDR2 YSLEER. The CDR3 has 14 residues. The DNA of the CDR3 is TGCGCCAGCAGGAGGGACAGGGGAGGCACTGAAGCTTTCTTT. Translating it yields CASRRDRGGTEAFF.

The chain joins TRBV29-1 to TRBJ2-7; weak D call: TRBD2 (5 bases). The germline V gene encodes CDR1 SQVTM and CDR2 ANQGSEA. The CDR3 covers 13 residues. With 5 bases removed from V and 0 bases from J, the gap between germline ends came to 11 bases. This chain's CDR3 is CSVSGTSSYEQYF. Here the CDR3 DNA reads TGCAGCGTTAGCGGAACGAGCTCCTACGAGCAGTACTTC.

This clone was detected once. The chain has TRBV6-6 and TRBJ1-6; 7 bases map to TRBD1. CDR1 is MNHNY, CDR2 SVGAGI, per germline (reference sequence). CDR3 length: 16 residues. After removal of 7 bases from V and 4 bases from J, the junction contained 10 bases not matched to a gene. The CDR3 region has the DNA TGTGCCAGCAACGAGGGGGCAGGGCATTATAATTCACCCCTCCACTTT. Amino acids: CASNEGAGHYNSPLHF.

A few counts support this clone. The J gene is TRBJ1-2, the V gene TRBV18; D not certain. This CDR3 comprises 13 residues. Germline values: CDR1 KGHSH, CDR2 LQKENI. V was trimmed by 5 bases and J by 3 bases, leaving 10 bases between them. DNA for the CDR3: TGTGCCAGCTCAGCAGACTCTGACTATGGCTACACCTTC. Encoded protein: CASSADSDYGYTF.

The chain employs TRBV7-6 and TRBJ1-1; D is perhaps TRBD1 (5 bases). Germline CDR1 reads SGHVS; CDR2 reads FNYEAQ. Trimming pared 3 bases from V and 3 bases from J, leaving 8 bases between. The CDR3 runs 13 residues. CDR3: CASSFGGDTEAFF. CDR3 in DNA: TGTGCCAGCAGCTTCGGAGGGGACACTGAAGCTTTCTTT.

V and J are TRBV19 and TRBJ2-5; D possibly corresponds to TRBD2 (6 bases). V shed 8 bases and J shed 1 base, with 11 bases lying between them. Germline assignment: CDR1 LNHDA and CDR2 SQIVND (reference sequence). This CDR3 contains 13 residues. The CDR3 DNA follows: TGTGCCAGTGGTTCCGGGGGCCAAGAGACCCAGTACTTC. Its protein is CASGSGGQETQYF.

This clone was observed a handful of times. The CDR3 here is CAWSNLQGAMDTQYF. CDR3 coding DNA: TGTGCCTGGAGCAATCTTCAGGGGGCGATGGATACGCAGTATTTT. V usage is TRBV30 and J usage is TRBJ2-3; 8 bases align to TRBD1. CDR3 length: 15 amino acids. J gave up 6 bases and V 3 bases, and 11 bases lay outside the gene matches. Germline-derived CDR1 and CDR2 are GTSNPN and SVGIG (reference sequence).

The V and J genes are TRBV18 and TRBJ1-1; no clear D. The CDR3 runs to 13 residues. Germline CDR1 is KGHSH and CDR2 is LQKENI. V lost 3 bases and J 4 bases, leaving 9 bases between the germline ends. CDR3 nucleotide sequence: TGTGCCAGCTCACCGGAAGGAGGCACTGAAGCTTTCTTT. As protein: CASSPEGGTEAFF.

The sample holds a few counts of this clone. The rearrangement joins TRBV5-1 to TRBJ1-3, with 8 bases lining up with TRBD1. CDR3 size: 16 residues. The V and J ends lost 4 bases and 7 bases, in that order; junction bases with no gene match: 13. CDR1 SGHRS and CDR2 YFSETQ come from the germline V gene. Here the CDR3 reads CASSQGGAGGFNTIYF. CDR3 sequence (DNA): TGCGCCAGCAGCCAGGGAGGTGCAGGGGGCTTCAACACCATATATTTT.

The chain uses TRBV3-1 (or the pseudogene TRBV3-2) and TRBJ1-1; D gene uncertain. The CDR3 covers 13 residues. Germline V CDR1 and CDR2: LGHDT, YNNKEL (reference sequence). The V and J ends lost 4 bases and 2 bases respectively, with 8 bases between them. The CDR3 DNA reads as TGTGCCAGCAGCCGCGAAGCAAACACTGAAGCTTTCTTT. It specifies CASSREANTEAFF.

V usage is TRBV5-6 and J usage is TRBJ1-2; D is ambiguous. V gave up 0 bases and J gave up 3 bases, with 15 bases separating them. This CDR3 is 16 amino acids long. The V gene's germline CDR1 is SGHDT and CDR2 YYEEEE. CDR3 sequence: CASSLAPASQDYGYTF. DNA for the CDR3: TGTGCCAGCAGCTTGGCCCCAGCTTCTCAGGACTATGGCTACACCTTC.

The chain employs TRBV19 and TRBJ2-5; D might be TRBD1 (6 bases). This CDR3 comprises 12 residues. Germline CDR1 is LNHDA and CDR2 is SQIVND (reference sequence). V lost 8 bases to trimming and J lost 3 bases, with 10 bases between them. CDR3 region: CASSGAEETQYF. The CDR3 DNA is TGTGCCAGTTCAGGGGCAGAAGAGACCCAGTACTTC.

As DNA, the CDR3 is TGTGCCAGCTCACCGTCAGGGATGTACGAGCAGTACGTC. Amino acid sequence: CASSPSGMYEQYV. The chain combines TRBV18 with TRBJ2-7; TRBD1 is a possible D gene (5 bases). Germline V gives CDR1 KGHSH, CDR2 LQKENI. The CDR3 length is 13 residues. The V end lost 3 bases, the J end lost 4 bases, and 10 bases lay between the germline ends.

Here the CDR3 reads CASSSFEDRGNTEAFF. In DNA, the CDR3 is TGTGCCAGCAGCTCCTTCGAGGACAGGGGGAACACTGAAGCTTTCTTT. The chain links TRBV7-2 to TRBJ1-1; the match to TRBD1 covers 9 bases. The germline CDR1 and CDR2 sequences are SGHTA and FQGNSA. J gave up 1 base and V 4 bases, and 7 bases lay outside the gene matches. The CDR3 is made up of 16 amino acids.